The 7 T cell receptor beta chains given below trace back to one sample, sequenced in a study of post-analysis software for immune sequencing data. Unique molecular identifiers tagged the TCR beta cDNA libraries. A single record per CDR3 protein comes from TCRdb applying MiXCR to the PCR reads. The profile shows 400,000 to 500,000 distinct CDR3 sequences, 30% to 45% of them singletons. Whole-study results and caveats: Five or six TRBV segments were significantly more frequent in patients than in controls. TRBV5-6, TRBV5-1 and TRBV20-1 were among these segments.

The antigens these receptors bind are not known. Sequenced: blood. All receptors come from a girl aged 2-10 years with multiple sclerosis.

In regard to this clonotype: A junction boundary mismatches the germline segment, possibly from a read error. The chain has TRBV28 and TRBJ2-3, with 13 bases fitting TRBD2. CDR3 length: 21 amino acids. Germline V gene lookup returns CDR1 MDHEN and CDR2 SYDVKM. DNA for the CDR3: TGTACCAGCAGTTTACGCCCCCCACTAGCGGGAGGGTTCGCTAGCACAGATACGCAGTATTTT. Protein sequence: CTSSLRPPLAGGFASTDTQYF.

The chain has TRBV28 and TRBJ2-7, with 7 bases identical to TRBD2. V trimming: 2 bases; J trimming: 0 bases; junction bases outside the gene matches: 10. CDR1 MDHEN and CDR2 SYDVKM come from the germline V gene. This CDR3 is built from 17 residues. CDR3 bases: TGTGCCAGCAGTTTACCGTGGGGACTACCTAACTCCTACGAGCAGTACTTC. This codes for CASSLPWGLPNSYEQYF.

This clonotype came up a few times. V is TRBV12-3 or TRBV12-4 and J is TRBJ2-1; D is unresolved. This CDR3 comprises 10 residues. Trimming stripped 3 bases from V and 10 bases from J, with 4 bases between. CDR3 protein: CASSLREQFF. The DNA for the CDR3 is TGTGCCAGCAGTTTGCGGGAGCAGTTCTTC.

This clonotype was detected a few times. The chain joins TRBV29-1 to TRBJ2-3, with 7 bases fitting TRBD1. CDR1 and CDR2 (germline): SQVTM, ANQGSEA. The CDR3 runs 18 residues. The V and J ends lost 0 bases and 8 bases, in that order; junction bases with no gene match: 20. Written as DNA, the CDR3 is TGCAGCGTTGAAGAGAGGCCTAGGGACAGCCTCTTTTTCGGTACGCAGTATTTT. The encoded protein is CSVEERPRDSLFFGTQYF.

Only a few counts were recorded for this clonotype. Written as DNA, the CDR3 is TGCGCCAGCAGCTTACAATCGGGATTACGCTCCTACGAGCAGTACTTC. Translated: CASSLQSGLRSYEQYF. The chain combines TRBV5-1 with TRBJ2-7; D perhaps matches TRBD2 (5 bases). Trimming removed 2 bases at V and 0 bases at J, with 15 bases between. Germline V gene lookup returns CDR1 SGHRS and CDR2 YFSETQ. This CDR3 is built from 16 residues.

This clonotype was detected only a few times. Here the CDR3 DNA reads TGTGCCAGCAGGCCAACCAACAGGGAGAGTCAGCCCCAGCATTTT. It specifies CASRPTNRESQPQHF. The gene calls are TRBV6-5 and TRBJ1-5, with TRBD1 as a possible D gene (6 bases). Germline V gives CDR1 MNHEY, CDR2 SVGAGI. Trimming removed 6 bases from V and 6 bases from J, with 18 bases in between. The CDR3 sequence is 15 residues long.

CDR3 region: CASSRGEDMNTEAFF. The CDR3 region has the DNA TGTGCCAGCAGCCGTGGGGAGGACATGAACACTGAAGCTTTCTTT. The chain combines TRBV7-9 with TRBJ1-1; D may be TRBD1 (5 bases). V lost 5 bases to trimming and J lost 0 bases, with 13 bases between them. The CDR3 contains 15 residues. CDR1 and CDR2 from the germline V gene are SEHNR and FQNEAQ (reference sequence).